One T cell receptor (beta chain) is described in this entry. This clonotype was counted many times. Its specific antigen is unknown. Base qualities are missing; no much larger clone stands one base away. The data belong to a study of CD8+CD57+ T cells in acquired aplastic anemia (dated by TCRdb to 2017 to 2018). About the study as a whole: A mean of roughly 3.2 ug of DNA, ranging from 0.2 to 27.4 ug, was extracted from sorted CD4+ and CD8+ cells. Healthy donor samples averaged approximately 10 million reads for CD4+ and about 11 million for CD8+ cells.

Findings and caveats that apply to the study as a whole: Around 27 CD8+ CDR3 sequences were found in both patients and controls but appeared to be highly expressed in patients and within the immunodominant clones of the patients. Between patients and healthy controls, no significant difference in CD8+ Simpson's diversity was found (P=0.060).

Genomic DNA served as template for TCR beta VDJ combination and CDR3 sequence profiling. TCR repertoire sequencing was run on an Illumina HiSeq 2000. In the paper's pipeline: Repertoire assessment relied on Simpson's diversity index, CDR3 size and DJ length profiles, and TRBV/TRBJ rearrangement plots. The most abundant DNA sequence in the deep sequencing data was taken as the immunodominant clone. CDR3 amino acid sequences were screened for sharing across subjects and were compared with published repertoires and the VDJdb database. TCRdb's own reprocessing of the public reads used fastp at Q25 and MiXCR and kept productive beta chains. Every entry covers one CDR3 protein and lists the most common genes and DNA from its rows. Clone size and V and J calls follow TCRdb, not the original study. For this sample there are about 130,000 distinct CDR3 sequences; over 45% appear just once. The ten largest clones take up about 2.7% of the sample.

Its CDR3 holds 19 amino acids, cysteine through phenylalanine. The DNA shown is the 57-base CDR3, in frame from base 1. Clipping removes 1 base from V and 0 bases from J, with 11 as the unmatched junction base count. Taken from the germline V gene, the CDR1 and CDR2 loops are SGHTA and FQGNSA. In this study, sorted CD4+ and CD8+ T cells from the blood of healthy subjects and of severe aplastic anemia patients had their TCR repertoires deep-sequenced. Ficoll-Paque density gradient centrifugation was used to isolate peripheral blood mononuclear cells. Before DNA was extracted, CD4+ and CD8+ T cells were sorted using either FACS or magnetic beads.

Sequencing was carried out using sorted CD4+, CD8+, or CD8+CD57+ T cells (not recorded which) from PBMCs. The TCR comes from a human donor in good health, serving as a control. The rearrangement joined TRBV7-2 to TRBJ1-3; TRBD1 matches 8 bases in the middle. The CDR3 in this case is CASSLVPIQGANSGNTIYF. The sequenced DNA is TGTGCCAGCAGCTTAGTTCCCATTCAGGGGGCGAACTCTGGAAACACCATATATTTT.